Listed below are T cell receptor beta chains from one sample, sequenced in a study of vaccination and CD4 T cells after COVID-19. These receptors have no known antigen. MiXCR, applied by TCRdb to the PCR reads, yields one record per CDR3 protein. The sample has roughly 8,500 distinct CDR3 sequences, 60% to 75% seen once. The specimen was CD4+ T cells from blood, cultured in vitro. The receptors come from a human donor who had recovered from COVID-19. Both conserved end residues are trimmed from each CDR3. Where a row states a size, it is once, few, many or the class of an expanded clone; other rows omit it.

cdr3_aa v_call clone_size j_call
ASSQEIPDEHRAGYGYT TRBV4-3 . TRBJ1-2
AWSVGQSNSPLH TRBV30 . TRBJ1-6
ASSLGGPGF TRBV28 . TRBJ2-1
ASSFQARGSSGANVLT TRBV5-1 . TRBJ2-6
ASSLANRIRASGETQY TRBV7-9 . TRBJ2-5
ASSLSLSPLH TRBV7-2 . TRBJ1-6
ASSLVGALYGYT TRBV5-4 once TRBJ1-2
ASSLDRETQY TRBV11-1 once TRBJ2-5
ASSPGVNYGYT TRBV6-2/TRBV6-3 . TRBJ1-2
ASSLSGIRNQPQH TRBV27 . TRBJ1-5
ASSLGAAWPQH TRBV7-2 few TRBJ1-5
SATRPGASGRAKNYNEQF TRBV20-1 . TRBJ2-1
ASRGGILANYGYT TRBV27 . TRBJ1-2
ASRRGFTEAF TRBV2 . TRBJ1-1
ASTMTGANYGYT TRBV19 . TRBJ1-2
ASSLEGPVYNSPLH TRBV7-9 . TRBJ1-6
ATRGQLAVHNEQF TRBV15 . TRBJ2-1
SASPRGIWNTEAF TRBV20-1 . TRBJ1-1
ASSLRPGAQETQY TRBV5-4 few TRBJ2-5
ATSDRGTPNTGELF TRBV24-1 . TRBJ2-2
SARGSGSSYNSPLH TRBV20-1 . TRBJ1-6
ASSNSQDRPYEQY TRBV6-1 once TRBJ2-7
ASSIGRDPTEAF TRBV19 . TRBJ1-1
ASSDIGRNTDTQY TRBV7-9 large TRBJ2-3
ASRPGTHTEAF TRBV12-3/TRBV12-4 . TRBJ1-1
ASSPRLAGAGETQY TRBV27 . TRBJ2-5
SASMAGGYGYT TRBV20-1 . TRBJ1-2
ASGSYGSYGYT TRBV28 few TRBJ1-2
ASSLLSSGSSYEQY TRBV27 . TRBJ2-7
ASSWDRGDQPQH TRBV6-1 few TRBJ1-5
ASITSGGTDTQY TRBV21-1 . TRBJ2-3
SARDRTMNTEAF TRBV20-1 . TRBJ1-1
ASSYSTAANEQF TRBV6-5 . TRBJ2-1
ASSGTGVTEAF TRBV6-1 . TRBJ1-1
SARDPGNSPLH TRBV20-1 few TRBJ1-6
SASYSGVHQPQH TRBV20-1 few TRBJ1-5
ASSLNGGSYEQY TRBV7-3 . TRBJ2-7
ASSPPYQETQY TRBV18 once TRBJ2-5
ASSPGTGPYGYT TRBV5-1 . TRBJ1-2
ASSLGQGFSRYGYT TRBV23-1 . TRBJ1-2
ASSSARGQNTEAF TRBV7-2 few TRBJ1-1
AISGNNEQF TRBV10-3 . TRBJ2-1
ASSLGGDTDTQY TRBV7-2 . TRBJ2-3
SARIGSTDTQY TRBV20-1 once TRBJ2-3
ASSEGVVTGELF TRBV2 once TRBJ2-2
ASRLAGPLSSTGELF TRBV6-4 . TRBJ2-2
SARGQTYEQY TRBV20-1 once TRBJ2-7
SVRTGYGSYEQY TRBV29-1 . TRBJ2-7
ASRPTSALRDEQF TRBV28 large TRBJ2-1
ASSVLAGGTDTQY TRBV2 . TRBJ2-3
ASKAGKNSPLH TRBV6-1 once TRBJ1-6